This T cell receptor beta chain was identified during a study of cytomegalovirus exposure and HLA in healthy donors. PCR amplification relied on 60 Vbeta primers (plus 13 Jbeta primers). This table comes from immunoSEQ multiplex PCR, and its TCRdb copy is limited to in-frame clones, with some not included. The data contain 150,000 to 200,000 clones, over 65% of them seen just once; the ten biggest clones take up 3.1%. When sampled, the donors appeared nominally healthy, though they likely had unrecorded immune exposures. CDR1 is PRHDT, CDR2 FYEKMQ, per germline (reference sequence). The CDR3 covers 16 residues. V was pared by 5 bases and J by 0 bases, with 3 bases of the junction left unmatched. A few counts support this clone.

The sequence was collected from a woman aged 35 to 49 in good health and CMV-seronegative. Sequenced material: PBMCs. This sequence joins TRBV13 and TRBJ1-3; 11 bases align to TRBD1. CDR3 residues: CASSLGTGGSGNTIYF. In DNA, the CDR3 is TGTGCCAGCAGCCTTGGGACAGGGGGCTCTGGAAACACCATATATTTT.